This TCR beta chain appears in the sequencing data of a study of cytomegalovirus exposure and HLA in healthy donors (dated by TCRdb to 2016 to 2017). Regarding the study in general: According to an earlier analysis of around 600 of the donors, 150 million to 200 million T cells yielded 117 million unique TCR beta sequences and roughly 280 Gb of sequence data. Genome-wide SNP genotypes for about 65% of the roughly 670 donors were used in a later genetic analysis, which treated that subset as a discovery cohort. The later analysis used no new phenotypic data to find candidate immune exposures, relying instead on TCR beta sequences and their occurrence across donors. Along with the approximately 650-subject first cohort, a separate validation cohort of over a hundred different subjects was used. Approximately 310 gigabases of sequencing data and 70 million to 85 million unique TCR sequences were included in an early release covering about 620 HLA-typed donors. HLA typing covered class I and class II loci at four-digit resolution. Of the roughly 400 genotyped donors, 65% to 90% were placed in the genetic ancestry cluster associated with self-reported Caucasian donors. Across 300 to 500 genotyped donors of the cohort, an average of roughly 250,000 unique TCR beta nucleotide sequences per donor were sequenced, and 15% to 20% of those sequences were non-productive. Four or five DR-DQ haplotypes were handled as single units for association and clustering because linkage in the cohort was strong. The study aimed to test whether cataloging public T cell receptors could reveal signatures of past pathogen exposure. Typing coverage differed by locus: A, B, C, DRB1 and DQB1 were typed in roughly 629-630 donors, DQA1 in about 500, DPA1 in nearly 610, and DPB1 in 472. To decide whether each TCR beta V gene segment behaved as functional or pseudogenic, an earlier analysis of some 580 of the donors relied on high-throughput TCR beta sequencing. The study combined high-throughput TCR immunosequencing, statistical association of individual TCRs with disease status, and machine learning to predict cytomegalovirus infection status. Alongside the repertoire data, information on donor age, sex, ethnicity and CMV serostatus was compiled. A later analysis re-examined previously published TCR beta repertoires from roughly 650 donors and added high-resolution HLA genotyping to investigate patterns of TCR occurrence. Every repertoire in the discovery cohort had been generated on one and the same sequencing platform. Using immunosequencing, the study profiled T cell repertoires from 500 to 800 subjects and related those repertoires to cytomegalovirus serostatus.

Details on this clone: Its antigen is not yet known.

General study outcomes and caveats: The cohort was sequenced for TCR beta chains only, and without alpha or paired-chain data the features that could be detected were limited. Across donors, most TCR sequences were observed very rarely, whereas some public TCRs were present in many individuals. The study gave a list of 150 to 200 TCR beta chains associated with cytomegalovirus. In a later analysis, most CMV-associated TCR beta chains were found to appear HLA-restricted, with HLA associations seemingly driven largely by CMV exposure. Roughly 17 rarely observed V segments, including chromosome 9 orphons, were excluded from the earlier analysis of almost 600 of the donors because counts were too low. The classifier was reported to diagnose cytomegalovirus status with high specificity and sensitivity in both the original and validation cohorts. Strong co-occurrence of HLA alleles, especially DR and DQ, made assigning TCR associations to individual alleles difficult. For the cohort, immune exposure information was limited to CMV serostatus. Correlated functional status among segregating V segments might reflect linkage disequilibrium, but an unknown experimental factor could not be ruled out. In a later analysis, HLA-associated TCR beta chains showed more clonal expansion and lower generation probabilities than non-associated chains that were equally common. It was suggested by the authors that the approach could potentially be generalized to other disease states and immunological phenotypes. Roughly uniform sequencing depth across donors was assumed in presence/absence analyses, although this assumption may not hold. A further reported finding was that TCR beta sequences accurately predicted the HLA-A and HLA-B alleles for most subjects in the first cohort. In an earlier analysis of 450 to 750 of the donors, most TCR beta V segments appeared in productive rearrangements about 87% or about 30% of the time, broadly matching IMGT annotations. In a later analysis, some 17,000 TCR beta sequences were associated with specific HLA alleles at a false discovery rate of 0.05. The sequencing pipeline was judged likely to have produced a cluster of highly shared sequence variants as a technical artifact. A later analysis found that TCR association rates varied across HLA loci, with DRB1 alleles showing the most associated TCRs and HLA-C alleles the fewest. An association between a missense DCLRE1C variant and V-gene and J-gene trimming of TCR beta chains was found in a later genetic analysis and replicated in an independent cohort. According to a later analysis, parvovirus B19, influenza, CMV and Epstein-Barr virus appeared linked to several top co-occurrence clusters. A later genetic analysis reported fewer N-insertions in productive TCRs among donors in an Asian-associated ancestry cluster than the roughly 700-donor mean. Because some donors lacked HLA typing at each locus, the association tests relied only on the typed subset. In vitro tests confirmed that three of the cytomegalovirus-associated TCR beta chains recognize cytomegalovirus antigens.

The library was obtained by the immunoSEQ multiplex PCR assay. The multiplex PCR relied on a mix of 60 forward primers for TCR Vbeta segments and 13 reverse primers for TCR Jbeta segments. Amplification of the CDR3 region of rearranged TCR beta genes was performed with a multiplex PCR assay on genomic DNA. Amplified TCR beta libraries were sequenced as 87-base-pair reads on the Illumina HiSeq System. Per the source publication's procedure: Across the 666 repertoires, a later analysis counted roughly 84 million unique TCR beta chains, about 10 million of which were shared by at least two donors. Raw reads were error-corrected and collapsed into unique sequences by a nearest-neighbor algorithm in which closely related sequences were merged to remove PCR and sequencing errors. Alignment of CDR3 sequences to IMGT reference sequences was used to assign V, D and J gene segments. For a sequence to be retained, a match of at least six nucleotides was required to both a V gene segment and a J gene segment. A rearrangement was called productive if the CDR3 had no stop codons and remained in frame with V and J, and every other rearrangement was called non-productive. Following IMGT convention, CDR3 was defined as the stretch from the second conserved V-encoded cysteine to the conserved J-encoded phenylalanine. Sequences without an unambiguous match to a single V gene segment were excluded from the earlier analysis of about 640 of the donors. In an earlier analysis of 587 of the donors, V segments were called functional above 56.7% productive rearrangements and were called segregating when the between-donor standard deviation exceeded 5%. To diagnose cytomegalovirus status from the catalog of TCR beta chain sequences, a statistical classification framework was built. In a later analysis, TCR nucleotide sequences were compared against IMGT/GENE-DB human TR gene sequences so that V and J genes could be assigned. A later analysis assigned CDR3 sequences and most-parsimonious VDJ recombination scenarios with the TCRdist pipeline. In a later analysis, each TCR beta chain was defined by its CDR3 amino acid sequence together with its V-gene family, and reads without a unique V-gene family were excluded. In a later analysis, around 600 highly shared, low-generation-probability nucleotide sequences were removed to address suspected cross-contamination and a sequencing artifact. In a later analysis, a clonal expansion index for each public chain was calculated from normalized within-repertoire ranks of inferred template counts. Generation probabilities in a later analysis came from a VDJ recombination model fitted to out-of-frame rearrangements, and those results were checked against IGoR. In a later analysis, hypergeometric tests were used to score TCR-TCR, TCR-HLA and TCR-CMV co-occurrence, with a repertoire-size bias correction applied to TCR pairs. In a later analysis, false discovery rates were estimated by permuting HLA or CMV assignments 20 times. In a later analysis, co-occurring TCRs were grouped using DBSCAN, and TCRdist sequence similarity was added for clustering within HLA-allele-positive subsets. Co-occurrence clustering excluded repertoires with fewer than 30,000 or more than 120,000 public chains, plus five with anomalous nucleotide sharing. The source is immuneACCESS, and TCRdb retained only in-frame sequences with V and J called. Part of the clones is not carried over; for the studies checked, unresolved V genes explain less than half of this, and the remainder is unexplained. D and trimming were read from the DNA, whereas the V and J calls and clone size are those reported in that table. This sample's table lists about 46,000 clones. Approximately 1% of the sample goes to the ten largest clones.

In total, 666 healthy bone marrow donors made up the cohort. At the time of sampling, all cohort members were nominally healthy, though unrecorded immune exposures were likely present. The donor was CMV seronegative and belonged to the group of around 400 seronegative cohort members. A peripheral blood sample was provided by each donor, and peripheral blood mononuclear cells were used for TCR beta sequencing. Genomic DNA was extracted from the blood cell samples with the Qiagen DNeasy Blood Extraction Kit. This TCR derives from a woman aged 40 to 50 in good health and CMV-seronegative. Sequences were obtained from PBMCs.

The nucleotides are TGTGCCAGCAGTTACTCGGAGGGACTAGAGGGAGATACGCAGTATTTT. It codes for CASSYSEGLEGDTQYF. The chain was built from TRBV6-5 and TRBJ2-3, and TRBD2 aligns with 8 junction nucleotides. The CDR3 covers 16 residues, taking in both the cysteine and the phenylalanine. Only CDR3 DNA is held: 48 bases, read in frame from base 1. From the germline V gene, CDR1 is MNHEY and CDR2 is SVGAGI. Ends trimmed: V by 0 bases, J by 5 bases; bases unmatched to a gene: 7.